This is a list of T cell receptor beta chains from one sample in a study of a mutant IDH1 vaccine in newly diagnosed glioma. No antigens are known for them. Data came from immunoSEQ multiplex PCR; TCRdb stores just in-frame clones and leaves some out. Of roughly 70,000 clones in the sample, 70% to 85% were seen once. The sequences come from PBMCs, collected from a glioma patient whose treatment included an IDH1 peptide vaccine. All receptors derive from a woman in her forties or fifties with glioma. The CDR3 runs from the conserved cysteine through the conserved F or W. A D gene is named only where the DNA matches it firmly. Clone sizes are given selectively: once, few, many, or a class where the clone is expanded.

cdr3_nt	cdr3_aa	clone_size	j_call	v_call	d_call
TGTGCCAGCAGCCAGGTAGATACGCAGTATTTT	CASSQVDTQYF	NA	TRBJ2-3	TRBV14	NA
TGTGCCAGCAGCTTTTCAGGGGGTGGCTACACCTTC	CASSFSGGGYTF	NA	TRBJ1-2	TRBV5-6	TRBD1
TGTGCCAGCAGTCCCGAGGGAGGCTACTCTGGAAACACCATATATTTT	CASSPEGGYSGNTIYF	NA	TRBJ1-3	TRBV9	NA
TGTGCCAGCAGTCTCCGGGGGGGGGATACGCAGTATTTT	CASSLRGGDTQYF	once	TRBJ2-3	TRBV6-1	TRBD2
TGTGCCAGCTCCCTGAGCCAGGAACCTACTGAAGCTTTCTTT	CASSLSQEPTEAFF	NA	TRBJ1-1	TRBV18	NA
TGTGCCAGCAGTCGCGGAGCAGGGGACCTAAACACCGGGGAGCTGTTTTTT	CASSRGAGDLNTGELFF	NA	TRBJ2-2	TRBV5-8	NA
TGTGCCTGGGGTAAAGATCGGGACAGCTATGGCTACACCTTC	CAWGKDRDSYGYTF	NA	TRBJ1-2	TRBV30	TRBD1
TGCAGCGTTGATAAAGGGGGTCGGAACACTGAAGCTTTCTTT	CSVDKGGRNTEAFF	NA	TRBJ1-1	TRBV29-1	NA
TGCGCCAGCAGCCAAGACAGGAATGTCGGGGAGCTGTTTTTT	CASSQDRNVGELFF	NA	TRBJ2-2	TRBV4-1	NA
TGTGCCAGCAGTTTAGCTAGCGGGAGAGATTACGAGCAGTACTTC	CASSLASGRDYEQYF	NA	TRBJ2-7	TRBV28	TRBD2
TGTGCCAGCAGTTACACAGGGGCTGAGCAGTTCTTC	CASSYTGAEQFF	NA	TRBJ2-1	TRBV6-6	TRBD1
TGCGCCAGCAGCCCCTTGGCCCGGGGGCCAGATACGCAGTATTTT	CASSPLARGPDTQYF	NA	TRBJ2-3	TRBV5-1	NA
TGTGCCTGGACCCCTGTCCCTGCCTACGAGCAGTACTTC	CAWTPVPAYEQYF	NA	TRBJ2-7	TRBV30	NA
TGTGCCAGCAGTTACGAGGGGGGATCCTCCTACGAGCAGTACTTC	CASSYEGGSSYEQYF	NA	TRBJ2-7	TRBV6-6	NA
TGTGCCAGCAGCTTAGGGGGGCGTGAGACCCAGTACTTC	CASSLGGRETQYF	NA	TRBJ2-5	TRBV7-3	NA
TGTGCCAGCAGCCGACCCAGGGTTCTAGAGACCCAGTACTTC	CASSRPRVLETQYF	NA	TRBJ2-5	TRBV28	NA
TGTGCCAGCAGTCCCGGGACTAGACGAACAGATACGCAGTATTTT	CASSPGTRRTDTQYF	NA	TRBJ2-3	TRBV6-5	TRBD2
TGTGCCAGCAGCTTAGACTCCTACAATGAGCAGTTCTTC	CASSLDSYNEQFF	NA	TRBJ2-1	TRBV6-5	NA
TGTGCCAGCAGTTACGGACAGAAGAATCAGCCCCAGCATTTT	CASSYGQKNQPQHF	NA	TRBJ1-5	TRBV2	NA
TGTGCCAGCTCACCACCACAGGGAAGTAATTCACCCCTCCACTTT	CASSPPQGSNSPLHF	NA	TRBJ1-6	TRBV18	NA
TGTGCCAGCCAAGTTCAACTTATTACGTCCTACGAGCAGTACTTC	CASQVQLITSYEQYF	NA	TRBJ2-7	TRBV2	NA
TGTGCCAGCAGTTACTCGACAGGGCCCTACGAGCAGTACTTC	CASSYSTGPYEQYF	NA	TRBJ2-7	TRBV6-5	TRBD1
TGTGCCAGCAGTGGAGGCCGGGCCTACGAGCAGTACTTC	CASSGGRAYEQYF	few	TRBJ2-7	TRBV2	NA
TGTGCCAGTAGTGGACAATCTTTGGGTGAAAAACTGTTTTTT	CASSGQSLGEKLFF	NA	TRBJ1-4	TRBV19	NA
TGCAGCGCCACAACGAACACCGGGGAGCTGTTTTTT	CSATTNTGELFF	once	TRBJ2-2	TRBV29-1	NA
TGTGCCAGCAGTATGCCGGGACAGGGGACGCGGTATGGCTACACCTTC	CASSMPGQGTRYGYTF	NA	TRBJ1-2	TRBV2	TRBD1
TGTGCCAGCAGTGAGGGACTAGCGTCGAATGAGCAGTTCTTC	CASSEGLASNEQFF	once	TRBJ2-1	TRBV6-4	TRBD2
TGTGCCAGCAGCGAGGCGGGACAGTTCACAGATACGCAGTATTTT	CASSEAGQFTDTQYF	NA	TRBJ2-3	TRBV7-9	NA
TGTGCCAGCAGTTCTACGGACAGGGGGAATTCTTATGGCTACACCTTC	CASSSTDRGNSYGYTF	NA	TRBJ1-2	TRBV6-5	TRBD1
TGTGCTAGTGGTAACCTAGCGGGAGTCAGCGATGAGCAGTTCTTC	CASGNLAGVSDEQFF	NA	TRBJ2-1	TRBV12-5	TRBD2
TGTGCCAGTAGTATCAGAGGGGACCGGACAGGTTCGGGCTACACCTTC	CASSIRGDRTGSGYTF	NA	TRBJ1-2	TRBV19	TRBD1
TGCAGCCTGACTGAGGGGAGGGAGACCCAGTACTTC	CSLTEGRETQYF	NA	TRBJ2-5	TRBV29-1	NA
TGTGCCAGCAGCGCCCGGGGAGGGACTAGCACTGAAGCTTTCTTT	CASSARGGTSTEAFF	NA	TRBJ1-1	TRBV7-9	NA
TGTGCCTGGAGTCCGACAAGGAACACTGAAGCTTTCTTT	CAWSPTRNTEAFF	few	TRBJ1-1	TRBV30	NA
TGTGCCAGTAGTATGGGCTCCGGTCGCGATACGCAGTATTTT	CASSMGSGRDTQYF	NA	TRBJ2-3	TRBV19	NA
TGCAGCTCGTTGTTGAACACTGAAGCTTTCTTT	CSSLLNTEAFF	NA	TRBJ1-1	TRBV29-1	NA
TGCGCCAGCAGCCAAGAAGGCGCTAAGGGAGAGACCCAGTACTTC	CASSQEGAKGETQYF	NA	TRBJ2-5	TRBV4-1	NA
TGTGCCAGCAGTGAAGCAGGAGGGACAAGATACCAGCCCCAGCATTTT	CASSEAGGTRYQPQHF	NA	TRBJ1-5	TRBV6-1	NA
TGTGCCAGCAGTTACGGCAACGGAGTTGGGGGGGTGTTTTTT	CASSYGNGVGGVFF	NA	TRBJ1-4	TRBV6-5	NA
TGTGCCAGCAGCTTGCCAGGGGGCCCAACTAATGAAAAACTGTTTTTT	CASSLPGGPTNEKLFF	NA	TRBJ1-4	TRBV5-4	TRBD1
TGCGCCAGCAGCCGGGGGACTCAAGAGACCCAGTACTTC	CASSRGTQETQYF	once	TRBJ2-5	TRBV5-1	NA
TGTGCCAGCAGCTGGGACATCTCCTACGAGCAGTACTTC	CASSWDISYEQYF	once	TRBJ2-7	TRBV5-4	NA
TGTGCCAGCAGCTTAAAGAGGGCCAACGCTGAAGCTTTCTTT	CASSLKRANAEAFF	NA	TRBJ1-1	TRBV7-3	NA
TGCGCCAGCAGCTTGGGGGATAGGCAGGGCTACACCTTC	CASSLGDRQGYTF	few	TRBJ1-2	TRBV5-1	NA
TGTGCCAGCAGCTACCAAGGACAGGGCTCCTACGAGCAGTACTTC	CASSYQGQGSYEQYF	NA	TRBJ2-7	TRBV5-4	TRBD1
TGTGCCAGTAGTATAAGGCTCCGGATCCCGATGGGGGACGAGCAGTACTTC	CASSIRLRIPMGDEQYF	NA	TRBJ2-7	TRBV19	NA
TGCGCCAGCAGCTTGCTAGCCCGGGGAGATGGCTACACCTTC	CASSLLARGDGYTF	NA	TRBJ1-2	TRBV5-1	NA
TGTGCCATAAGACTAGCGGAGAACACCGGGGAGCTGTTTTTT	CAIRLAENTGELFF	NA	TRBJ2-2	TRBV10-3	TRBD2
TGTGCCAGCAGCTTAATTGGGAGACTAGCGGGGCCAGATACGCAGTATTTT	CASSLIGRLAGPDTQYF	NA	TRBJ2-3	TRBV5-4	TRBD2
TGTGCCAGCAGTTTCGAGGTTCCGAACACTGAAGCTTTCTTT	CASSFEVPNTEAFF	NA	TRBJ1-1	TRBV6-6	NA
TGTGCCAGCAGCCGAAGGACAGGAGGAGAGACCCAGTACTTC	CASSRRTGGETQYF	NA	TRBJ2-5	TRBV9	TRBD1